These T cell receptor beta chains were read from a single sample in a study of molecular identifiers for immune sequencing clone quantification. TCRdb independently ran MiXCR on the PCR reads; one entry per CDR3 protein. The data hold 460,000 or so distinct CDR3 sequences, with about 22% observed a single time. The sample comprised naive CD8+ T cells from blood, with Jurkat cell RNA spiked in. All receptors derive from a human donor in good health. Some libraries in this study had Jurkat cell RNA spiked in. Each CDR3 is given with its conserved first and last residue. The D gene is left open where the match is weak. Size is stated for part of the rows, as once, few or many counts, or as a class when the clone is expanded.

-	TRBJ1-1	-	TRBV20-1	CSARDPGSTLMNTKAFF
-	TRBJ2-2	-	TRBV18	CASSPAGSTGELFF
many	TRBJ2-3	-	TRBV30	CAWSPYVGDTQYF
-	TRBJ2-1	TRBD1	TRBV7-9	CASSLTTGDRYNEQFF
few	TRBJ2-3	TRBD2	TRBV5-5	CASSLEGLAGGFGDTQYF
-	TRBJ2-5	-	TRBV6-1	CASKSGVGREETQYF
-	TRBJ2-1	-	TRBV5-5	CASSFGGGGWEQFF
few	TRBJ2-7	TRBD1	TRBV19	CASSWGTESSYEQYF
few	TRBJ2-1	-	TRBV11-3	CASSLDLVTYNEQFF
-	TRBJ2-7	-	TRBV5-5	CASSPWTDSFFEQYF
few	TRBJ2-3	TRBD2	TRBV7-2	CASSLSLAGGPGIDTQYF
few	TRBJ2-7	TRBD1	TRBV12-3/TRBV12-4	CASSGTGQTSGQYF
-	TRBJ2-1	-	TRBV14	CASSQLSSFEQFF
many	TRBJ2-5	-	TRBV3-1	CASSPRLKETQYF
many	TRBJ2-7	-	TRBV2	CASSTGAPEQYF
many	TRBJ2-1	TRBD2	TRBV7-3	CASSSSSGSGNEQFF
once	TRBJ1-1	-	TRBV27	CASSLVTASGVNTEAFF
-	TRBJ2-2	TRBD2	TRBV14	CASSQGLAGTGELFF
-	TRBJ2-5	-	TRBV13	CASTWASRETQYF
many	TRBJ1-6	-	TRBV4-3	CASSPRTAHSPLHF
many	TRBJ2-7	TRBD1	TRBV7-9	CASSFGQGWPEQYF
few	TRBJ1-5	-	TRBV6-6	CASSYHQYSNQPQHF
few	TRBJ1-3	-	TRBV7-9	CASSYEGPGNTIYF
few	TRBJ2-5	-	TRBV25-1	CASSEWGSQETQYF
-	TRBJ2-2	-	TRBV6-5	CASSYSRGAGNTGELFF
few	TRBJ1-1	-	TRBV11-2	CASREHQTDTEAFF
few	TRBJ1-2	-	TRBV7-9	CASSSISRDGYTF
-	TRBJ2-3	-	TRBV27	CASKKVDTDTQYF
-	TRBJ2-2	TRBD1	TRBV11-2	CASGVPLDRGQIFYTGELFF
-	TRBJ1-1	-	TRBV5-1	CASSLGAAGTEAFF
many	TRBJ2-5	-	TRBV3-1	CASSQPIQETQYF
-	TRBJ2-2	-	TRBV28	CASSFSRRAGELFF
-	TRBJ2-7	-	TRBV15	CATSREGRIAYEQYF
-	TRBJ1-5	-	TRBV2	CTSSGESTNQPQHF
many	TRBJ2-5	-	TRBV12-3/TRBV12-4	CASSLSGVGETQYF
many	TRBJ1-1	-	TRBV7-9	CASSFINTEAFF
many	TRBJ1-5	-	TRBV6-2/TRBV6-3	CASDDGTDSNQPQHF
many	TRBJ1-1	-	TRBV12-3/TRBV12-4	CASMGLTPGGLVTEAFF
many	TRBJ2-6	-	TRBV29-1	CSVDSGSLSGANVLTF
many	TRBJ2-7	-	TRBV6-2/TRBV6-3	CASSTGTFSYEQYF
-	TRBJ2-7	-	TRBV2	CASNLALNYEQYF
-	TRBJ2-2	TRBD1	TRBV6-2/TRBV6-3	CASSHQNPKQGATTGELFF
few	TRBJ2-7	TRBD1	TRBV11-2	CASSLELGDSYEQYF
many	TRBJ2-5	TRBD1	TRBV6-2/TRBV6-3	CASSYTGQREETQYF
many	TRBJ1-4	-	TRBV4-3	CASSQFSGTSNEKLFF
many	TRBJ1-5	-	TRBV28	CASSLDQPQHF
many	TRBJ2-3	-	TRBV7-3	CASSLRDNPTDTQYF
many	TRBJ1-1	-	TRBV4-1	CASSQDAGNTEAFF
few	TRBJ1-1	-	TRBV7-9	CASSLLGENTEAFF